Presented here are 7 T cell receptor beta chains from one specimen sequenced in a study of T cell repertoires in cytomegalovirus infection. TCRdb itself ran the reads through MiXCR, one entry per CDR3 protein. The sample contains 350,000 to 500,000 distinct CDR3 sequences, roughly 31% of which appear only once. Sequenced input: PBMCs. Receptors originate from a human donor in good health (CMV status not recorded). Some clones in this sample may be carry-over from other donors' samples.

This clonotype was picked up a small number of times. The CDR3 spells CASSTAAQETQYF. CDR3 nucleotides: TGTGCTAGCTCGACAGCGGCTCAAGAGACCCAGTACTTC. The chain carries TRBV7-7 and TRBJ2-5; D assignment may be TRBD1 or TRBD2 (5 bases each). Germline V CDR1 and CDR2: SSHAT, FNYEAQ (reference sequence). The CDR3 is 13 residues long. The complete variable domain, with remaining parts taken from reference TRBV7-7 and TRBJ2-5, reads GAGVSQSPRYKVTKRGQDVTLRCDPISSHATLYWYQQALGQGPEFLTYFNYEAQPDKSGLPSDRFSAERPEGSISTLTIQRTEQRDSAMYRCASSTAAQETQYFGPGTRLLVL.

The chain recombines TRBV11-2 with TRBJ2-7; TRBD2 agrees at 7 bases. V lost 5 bases to trimming and J lost 6 bases; unmatched junction nucleotides: 4. The CDR3 length is 12 residues. Germline loops: CDR1 SGHAT, CDR2 FQNNGV. For the CDR3, the DNA is TGTGCCAGCAGCCGGTCGGGAGGCGAGCAGTACTTC. It specifies CASSRSGGEQYF.

This clonotype was seen a few times. The gene calls are TRBV6-2 or TRBV6-3 and TRBJ1-1; D remains unclear. Germline V gene sequence: CDR1 MNHEY, CDR2 SVGEGT. CDR3 size: 11 residues. Trimming stripped 6 bases from V and 8 bases from J, with 10 bases between. CDR3 in DNA: TGTGCCAGCAGCAGATGGAACGAAGCTTTCTTT. This gives the protein CASSRWNEAFF.

This clonotype has ten or more counts. The chain combines TRBV7-6 with TRBJ2-7; 12 bases line up with TRBD2. The germline CDR1 and CDR2 sequences are SGHVS and FNYEAQ. This CDR3 region has 18 residues. Trimming at V came to 5 bases and at J to 5 bases, leaving 16 bases not matched to a gene. In DNA, the CDR3 is TGTGCCAGCAGCCGGGGGGCTAGCGGGGGGGCCGTATTCAACGAGCAGTACTTC. It encodes CASSRGASGGAVFNEQYF. The full variable domain, its missing parts supplied by reference TRBV7-6 and TRBJ2-7, is GAGVSQSPRYKVTKRGQDVALRCDPISGHVSLYWYRQALGQGPEFLTYFNYEAQQDKSGLPNDRFSAERPEGSISTLTIQRTEQRDSAMYRCASSRGASGGAVFNEQYFGPGTRLTVT.

A few counts support this clonotype. The CDR3 nucleotides are TGTGCCAGCAGTGTCCCGGGACAGGGGATCCACGAGCAGTACTTC. Protein sequence: CASSVPGQGIHEQYF. The V gene is TRBV28, the J gene TRBJ2-7; 10 bases map to TRBD1. The CDR3 loop spans 15 amino acids. The germline gives CDR1 MDHEN, CDR2 SYDVKM. Trimming removed 5 bases from V and 5 bases from J; junction bases left unmatched: 9.

This clonotype has only a few counts. The CDR3 DNA is TGTGCCAGCATCCAAGGCACTAGCGGGTACTTC. Protein: CASIQGTSGYF. The J gene is TRBJ2-7, the V gene TRBV2; TRBD2 matches at 8 bases. J lost 12 bases, V lost 7 bases, and 8 bases had no gene match. The germline CDR1 and CDR2 sequences are SNHLY and FYNNEI. The CDR3 has 11 amino acids.

Ten or more counts support this clonotype. V is TRBV2 and J is TRBJ1-6; possible D gene TRBD1, 5 bases. The V end lost 7 bases, the J end lost 7 bases, and 11 bases lay between the germline ends. Germline V gene sequence: CDR1 SNHLY, CDR2 FYNNEI. The CDR3 extends over 13 amino acids. The CDR3 spells CASKRGANSPLHF. The CDR3 bases are TGTGCCAGCAAAAGGGGTGCCAATTCACCCCTCCACTTT.